This TCR beta chain appears in the sequencing data of a study of blood T cell repertoires in COVID-19. At the level of the study: Both acute and convalescent COVID-19 samples were obtained from the United States, Italy and Spain. T cells, B-cell-depleted T cells, or PBMCs supplied cDNA or gDNA.

The germline CDR1 and CDR2 sequences are KGHDR and SFDVKD. Unmatched junction bases numbered 6, after V lost 3 bases and J lost 5 bases. This CDR3 has 15 residues. Original analysis: Estimation of nucleated cell counts was performed using reference gene primer amplification. TCRdb keeps only in-frame clones here, not all; method: immunoSEQ multiplex PCR. That table is the source of V, J and clone size, and D and trimming were worked out from the DNA. The sample yields 83,000 or so clones, roughly four fifths seen once. Specimen: peripheral blood. The V call is TRBV24-1, the J call TRBJ2-5; 9 nucleotides match TRBD1. The TCR sequence derives from a human donor in a cohort sampled during active COVID-19. This CDR3 reads CATSDPQGARETQYF. The CDR3 DNA reads TGTGCCACCAGTGATCCACAGGGGGCGAGGGAGACCCAGTACTTC.